In its sample, the clone carrying this T cell receptor beta chain was seen a few times. Clones were sequenced by immunoSEQ multiplex PCR, and TCRdb holds only the in-frame ones, with some missing. This table has about 70,000 clones, about nine tenths appearing once. The data were obtained in a study of T cell responses to AZD1222 COVID-19 vaccine. Sequenced here: peripheral blood, sampled 28 days after the second AZD1222 dose. The sequence derives from an adult who received the AZD1222 COVID-19 vaccine.

The CDR3 DNA follows: TGCGCCAGCAGCTGGGGACAGGGAGGGTACGAGCAGTACTTC. This sequence encodes CASSWGQGGYEQYF. V gene TRBV5-1 combines with J gene TRBJ2-7; TRBD1 agrees at 9 bases. Germline CDR1 is SGHRS and CDR2 is YFSETQ. This CDR3 spans 14 amino acids. Germline trimming cut 3 bases from V and 4 bases from J; bases unmatched to any gene: 5.